This T cell receptor (beta chain) was observed in a study of cytomegalovirus exposure and HLA in healthy donors (dated by TCRdb to the late 2010s). Turning to the overall study: An earlier analysis of more than 550 of the donors reported approximately 280 Gb of sequence data and 95 million to 120 million unique TCR beta sequences obtained from about 170 million T cells. Approximately 300 gigabases of sequencing data and 75 million to 85 million unique TCR sequences made up an early release that covered under 750 HLA-typed donors. The later analysis used no new phenotypic data to find candidate immune exposures, relying instead on TCR beta sequences and their occurrence across donors. Genome-wide SNP genotypes for about three fifths of the roughly 670 donors were used in a later genetic analysis, which treated that subset as a discovery cohort. HLA typing covered class I and class II loci at four-digit resolution. All discovery cohort repertoires had been generated on a single sequencing platform. Because of strong linkage in the cohort, roughly five DR-DQ haplotypes were treated as single units for association and clustering. The number of typed donors differed by locus: about 629-630 for A, B, C, DRB1 and DQB1; 522 for DQA1; 606 for DPA1; and some 430 for DPB1. Among the roughly 400 genotyped donors, around 81% belonged to the genetic ancestry cluster associated with self-reported Caucasian donors. In a later analysis, previously published TCR beta repertoires from 500 to 750 donors were re-analyzed and high-resolution HLA genotyping was added so that TCR occurrence patterns could be studied. In an earlier analysis of 500 to 650 of the donors, high-throughput TCR beta sequencing was used to judge whether each TCR beta V gene segment behaved as functional or pseudogenic. Among around 400 genotyped donors of the cohort, an average of approximately 240,000 unique TCR beta nucleotide sequences were sequenced per donor, about a sixth of them non-productive. Donor age, sex, ethnicity and CMV serostatus were compiled alongside the repertoire data. The study aimed to test whether signatures of past pathogen exposure could be identified by cataloging public T cell receptors. To predict cytomegalovirus infection status, the study brought together high-throughput TCR immunosequencing, statistical association of individual TCRs with disease status, and machine learning. Using immunosequencing, the study profiled T cell repertoires from fewer than 700 subjects and related those repertoires to cytomegalovirus serostatus. A separate validation cohort of roughly 130 different subjects was used in addition to the approximately 670-subject first cohort. Broad study findings and their caveats: The study gave a list of about 160 TCR beta chains associated with cytomegalovirus. The cohort was sequenced for TCR beta chains only, and without alpha or paired-chain data the features that could be detected were limited. Several of the top co-occurrence clusters appeared to be linked to parvovirus B19, influenza, CMV and Epstein-Barr virus, according to a later analysis. In vitro tests confirmed that a few of the cytomegalovirus-associated TCR beta chains recognize cytomegalovirus antigens. Correlated functional status among segregating V segments might be attributable to linkage disequilibrium, but an unknown experimental factor could not be ruled out. Specific HLA alleles were associated with 15,000 to 20,000 TCR beta sequences at a false discovery rate of 0.05 in a later analysis. Most CMV-associated TCR beta chains appeared to be HLA-restricted in a later analysis, and the HLA associations seemed to be driven largely by CMV exposure. CMV serostatus was the only immune exposure information available for the cohort. Compared with the approximately 700-donor mean, donors in an Asian-associated ancestry cluster had fewer N-insertions in productive TCRs, according to a later genetic analysis. HLA typing was unavailable for some donors at each locus, so association tests used only the typed subset. A later analysis found that HLA-associated TCR beta chains were more clonally expanded and had lower generation probabilities than equally common non-associated chains. Some IMGT-functional V segments, including TRBV6-2 and TRBV6-3, could not be distinguished by the 87-base-pair reads and were therefore excluded. Cytomegalovirus status was reported to be diagnosed by the classifier with high specificity and sensitivity in both the original and validation cohorts. Across donors, most TCR sequences were observed very rarely, whereas some public TCRs were present in many individuals. A group of highly shared sequence variants was considered likely to be a technical artifact of the sequencing pipeline. In a later analysis, TCR association rates were found to vary across HLA loci, with the most associated TCRs seen for DRB1 alleles and the fewest for HLA-C alleles. Because counts were too low, about 15 rarely observed V segments, including chromosome 9 orphons, were left out of the earlier analysis of some 600 of the donors. When HLA alleles, especially DR and DQ, strongly co-occurred, attributing TCR associations to individual alleles was difficult. An earlier analysis of some 560 of the donors showed that most TCR beta V segments appeared in productive rearrangements either about 87% or about 30% of the time, which broadly matched IMGT annotations. The authors suggested that the approach could potentially be extended to other disease states and immunological phenotypes. A further reported finding was that TCR beta sequences accurately predicted the HLA-A and HLA-B alleles for most subjects in the first cohort. Roughly uniform sequencing depth across donors was assumed in presence/absence analyses, although this assumption may not hold. A later genetic analysis associated a missense DCLRE1C variant with V-gene and J-gene trimming of TCR beta chains, and an independent cohort replicated the association.

Library method: the immunoSEQ multiplex PCR assay. For the multiplex PCR, a mixture combining 60 forward primers for TCR Vbeta segments and 13 reverse primers for TCR Jbeta segments was used. The CDR3 region of rearranged TCR beta genes was amplified from genomic DNA with a multiplex PCR assay. On the Illumina HiSeq System, the amplified TCR beta libraries were sequenced as 87-base-pair reads. On the authors' methods: A later analysis counted 65 million to 90 million unique TCR beta chains across the 666 repertoires, and some 11 million of these chains were shared by at least two donors. To remove PCR and sequencing errors, raw reads were error-corrected and collapsed into unique sequences using a nearest-neighbor algorithm that merged closely related sequences. V, D and J gene segments were assigned by aligning CDR3 sequences to IMGT reference sequences. Each retained sequence needed at least a six-nucleotide match to both a V gene segment and a J gene segment. A rearrangement was called productive if the CDR3 had no stop codons and remained in frame with V and J, and every other rearrangement was called non-productive. Following IMGT convention, CDR3 was defined as the stretch from the second conserved V-encoded cysteine to the conserved J-encoded phenylalanine. The earlier analysis of a few hundred of the donors excluded sequences that lacked an unambiguous match to a single V gene segment. An earlier analysis of approximately 590 of the donors classified V segments as functional when productive rearrangements were above 56.7% and as segregating when the standard deviation between donors was above 5%. A statistical classification framework was built for diagnosing cytomegalovirus status from the catalog of TCR beta chain sequences. In a later analysis, TCR nucleotide sequences were compared against IMGT/GENE-DB human TR gene sequences so that V and J genes could be assigned. The TCRdist pipeline was used in a later analysis to assign CDR3 sequences and most-parsimonious VDJ recombination scenarios. In a later analysis, every TCR beta chain was defined by the combination of its CDR3 amino acid sequence and its V-gene family, and reads without a unique V-gene family were dropped. As a way to deal with suspected cross-contamination and a sequencing artifact, a later analysis dropped approximately 570 nucleotide sequences that were highly shared and had low generation probability. For each public chain, a later analysis derived a clonal expansion index from normalized ranks of inferred template counts within each repertoire. In a later analysis, generation probabilities were computed using a VDJ recombination model fitted to out-of-frame rearrangements, and the results were checked against IGoR. Hypergeometric tests were used in a later analysis to score TCR-TCR, TCR-HLA and TCR-CMV co-occurrence, with a repertoire-size bias correction applied to the TCR pairs. In a later analysis, false discovery rates were estimated by permuting HLA or CMV assignments 20 times. In a later analysis, co-occurring TCRs were grouped with DBSCAN, and TCRdist sequence similarity was added when clustering was performed within HLA-allele-positive subsets. Repertoires with fewer than 30,000 or more than 120,000 public chains were left out of co-occurrence clustering, as were about 5 repertoires with anomalous nucleotide sharing. TCRdb mirrors the immuneACCESS table, restricted to in-frame sequences. Some clones are absent from its copies; in checked studies, under half trace to an unresolved V gene, and the reason for the others is unknown. V and J calls and clone size come straight from that table; D and trimming were deduced from the DNA. Recorded for this sample are 95,000 to 150,000 clones; roughly 65% of them occurred a single time. The leading ten clones occupy about 9.1% of the sample.

The cohort consisted of approximately 670 healthy bone marrow donors. At the time of sampling, all cohort members were nominally healthy, though unrecorded immune exposures were likely present. The donor tested CMV seropositive and was one of the 289 seropositive cohort members. Every donor gave a peripheral blood sample, and the peripheral blood mononuclear cells from that sample were used for TCR beta sequencing. Genomic DNA was extracted from the blood cell samples with the Qiagen DNeasy Blood Extraction Kit. The cysteine opens and the phenylalanine closes a CDR3 of 14 amino acids. Here the CDR3 DNA is all that survives: 42 bases in frame from base 1. According to the germline V gene (reference sequence), CDR1 reads MNHEY and CDR2 reads SMNVEV. V loses 5 bases, J loses 2 bases, and the germline ends lie 12 bases apart. Regarding this clone: Its antigen is currently not known. Per-nucleotide qualities are absent, and no much larger clonotype sits a single base away.

The sample consisted of PBMCs. The TCR sequence derives from a man aged 40-55 years in good health and CMV-seropositive. The V and J segments used are TRBV27 and TRBJ2-5; possibly the D gene is TRBD2, per 5 matching bases. The CDR3 corresponds to CASSPAANQETQYF. At the DNA level, the sequence is TGTGCCAGCAGTCCAGCGGCGAATCAAGAGACCCAGTACTTC.